This T cell receptor beta chain was identified in a study of human T cells and chemical hapten exposure. This clonotype was picked up many times. The germline V gene encodes CDR1 SGHVS and CDR2 FNYEAQ. The CDR3 is 15 amino acids. Deletions cut 0 bases from V and 5 bases from J, with 13 bases between. Specified time point: pre-sensitization, week 0. This sample's treatment: therapeutic diphenylcyclopropenone sensitization with weekly scalp DPC. In TCRdb, the RACE reads were re-called with MiXCR into one record per CDR3 protein. In the table there are 50,000 to 65,000 distinct CDR3 sequences, approximately 7% of which are singletons.

The sequenced sample was whole blood, obtained in connection with sensitization to the hapten diphenylcyclopropenone (DPC). The TCR was taken from a woman aged 25 to 39 with alopecia areata. Some clones in this sample may be carry-over from other donors' samples. The gene calls are TRBV7-6 and TRBJ2-5, with D possibly TRBD2 on 6 matching bases. The CDR3 reads CASSLAGGDGETQYF. Here the CDR3 DNA reads TGTGCCAGCAGCTTAGCAGGCGGGGATGGGGAGACCCAGTACTTC.